A few counts support the clone carrying this TCR beta chain. Its target is unknown. This sample is drawn from a study of T cells in Graves' hyperthyroidism and ophthalmopathy. On the study more broadly: Peripheral blood collection took place at initial diagnosis, before any treatment. General study findings and limits: Most thyroid clonotypes that were expanded above 0.001 also turned up in blood.

CDR1 is LNHNV and CDR2 is YYDKDF in the germline V gene (reference sequence). This CDR3 comprises 17 residues. V dropped 1 base and J dropped 6; count of bases not matched to a gene: 10. Researchers amplified the TCR beta CDR3 regions from RNA transcripts. The HTBI primer set drove a first-round RT-PCR of the TCR CDR3. TCRdb ran MiXCR on the multiplex PCR reads and lists one entry per CDR3 protein. The sample includes around 340,000 distinct CDR3 sequences, 15% to 20% seen only once; the top ten take 15%. Sample: blood. The chain carries TRBV15 and TRBJ2-3, with 10 bases fitting TRBD2. The clonotype was recovered from a woman in her 40s with Graves' ophthalmopathy. DNA for the CDR3: TGTGCCACCAGCAGAGGCCGGCGGGAGCGGGGGGGGGATACGCAGTATTTT. Amino acid sequence: CATSRGRRERGGDTQYF.